This T cell receptor (beta chain) came from a study of blood T cell repertoires in COVID-19 (dated by TCRdb to about 2020). Some background on the complete study: Samples covering the acute and convalescent phases of COVID-19 were provided by collaborators in the United States, Italy and Spain. The material from the prospective study consisted of cDNA or gDNA derived from T cells, B-cell-depleted T cells, or PBMCs. The dataset comprised deeply sampled blood TCRbeta repertoires from subjects exposed to, actively infected with, or recovered from COVID-19. The repertoires were released in a freely available public database meant as a resource for research on the immune response to SARS-CoV-2. Samples were obtained from the ongoing ImmuneRACE study (first 160 participants) and from 950 to 1,500 subjects provided by 6 global collaborators. A de-identified subject ID, COVID-19 status, age in years and sex were almost always included in the sample metadata. Where available, HLA class I and class II types were obtained from metadata supplied by the sample provider rather than from assay-based typing.

About this clone itself: The target of this receptor is not known. No base qualities exist here, and no much larger clone lies one base off it.

Whole blood was collected in K2EDTA tubes by collaborating institutions according to the institutions' own protocols. For TCRbeta analysis, collaborator samples were shipped as frozen whole blood, as isolated PBMCs, or as DNA extracted from either sample type. Here is what the overall study found, with its caveats: The quantity of clinical and demographic metadata differed by source and by participant and was supplied without curation.

TCRbeta CDR3 regions were amplified from genomic DNA by means of the immunoSEQ Assay, a bias-controlled multiplex PCR. The source study handled its data this way. The number of nucleated cells in each sample was estimated from the amplification of reference gene primers within the assay. To quantify the absolute abundance of each unique TCRbeta CDR3 rearrangement, sequence reads were collapsed and filtered. For each sample, productive Simpson clonality was calculated as the square root of Simpson's diversity index across productive rearrangements. Held by TCRdb, this immuneACCESS table contains in-frame sequences only and omits some clones. Under half of the omission traces to an unresolved V gene where checked; the cause of the rest is unknown. The DNA gave D and trimming, while V, J and clone size come from that table. The sample profile shows 25,000 to 30,000 clones; 84% of them were found once. About 16% of the sample is taken by the ten largest.

The CDR3 numbers 17 residues from cysteine through phenylalanine. Only the CDR3 part of the read is kept: 51 bases, read in frame from the first base. The germline V gene (reference sequence) provides CDR1 LGHDT and CDR2 YNNKEL. V and J are trimmed by 4 bases and 3 bases, and the gene matches miss 5 bases of the junction. The sequenced material came from peripheral blood. The source of this sequence is a man between 65 and 85 years old with active COVID-19. The chain joins TRBV3-1 (or the pseudogene TRBV3-2) to TRBJ1-6, with 11 middle bases fitting TRBD1. The CDR3 has the sequence CASSPRDRGGYNSPLHF. The sequenced DNA is TGTGCCAGCAGCCCTCGGGACAGGGGGGGCTATAATTCACCCCTCCACTTT.